This T cell receptor (beta chain) was obtained from a study of cytomegalovirus exposure and HLA in healthy donors. This CDR3 has 16 residues. Unmatched junction bases numbered 4, after V lost 3 bases and J lost 0 bases. From germline, CDR1 is MDHEN and CDR2 SYDVKM. Findings of the study overall: Rarity marked most TCR sequences, yet some public TCRs occurred in many donors.

The PCR was carried out with 60 Vbeta primers and 13 Jbeta primers. Data came from immunoSEQ multiplex PCR; TCRdb stores just in-frame clones and leaves some out. The table records some 120,000 clones, about 71% of them present only once. Details on this clone: Its matching antigen is unknown.

V and J are TRBV28 and TRBJ1-3; TRBD1 agrees at 8 bases. This sequence was found in a woman aged 45 to 65 in good health and CMV-seronegative. The material sequenced was PBMCs. CDR3 DNA sequence: TGTGCCAGCAGTTTCGGGACAGGAATCTCTGGAAACACCATATATTTT. Its protein is CASSFGTGISGNTIYF.